The next 30 T cell receptor beta chains were all read from a single sample in a study of post-analysis software for immune sequencing data. Regarding the study as a whole: Controls had lower frequencies than patients of 4 or 5 TRBV segments, which included TRBV5-6, TRBV5-1 and TRBV20-1.

Unique molecular identifiers had been added to the TCR beta cDNA libraries. TCRdb independently ran MiXCR on the PCR reads; one entry per CDR3 protein. This repertoire shows approximately 630,000 distinct CDR3 sequences, 55% to 60% found once; its top ten account for about 10%. Antigens for these TCRs are unknown. Specimen: blood. The receptors shown here come from a girl aged 2-10 years with multiple sclerosis.

This clonotype occurred a few times. V usage is TRBV10-2 and J usage is TRBJ2-3, with 7 bases identical to TRBD2. V was clipped by 2 bases and J by 5 bases; unmatched bases: 10. Germline loops: CDR1 WSHSY, CDR2 SAAADI. CDR3 length: 16 residues. The CDR3 DNA is TGCGCCAGCAGTGAGACCCCTACCGTAGCGGGAGATACGCAGTATTTT. It yields the protein CASSETPTVAGDTQYF.

V gene TRBV20-1 combines with J gene TRBJ2-1; 13 bases fit TRBD2. J lost 9 bases, V lost 6 bases, and 8 bases had no gene match. This CDR3 contains 14 residues. Per germline, CDR1 DFQATT and CDR2 SNEGSKA (reference sequence). CDR3 in DNA: TGCAGTGCACCCGGGACTAGCGGGACGGGTGAGCAGTTCTTC. Amino acids: CSAPGTSGTGEQFF.

This clonotype was recorded a few times. The chain carries TRBV20-1 and TRBJ2-1; 9 positions match TRBD2. The CDR3 sequence is 15 residues long. The trim removed 3 bases at V and 8 bases at J, leaving 11 bases unmatched. From germline, CDR1 is DFQATT and CDR2 SNEGSKA (reference sequence). The CDR3 here is CSARDVLAGSDEQFF. The CDR3 DNA reads as TGCAGTGCTAGGGATGTACTAGCGGGTAGCGATGAGCAGTTCTTC.

This clonotype occurred a few times. The rearrangement joins TRBV6-2 or TRBV6-3 to TRBJ2-1; D is undetermined. This CDR3 has 12 amino acids. Germline assignment: CDR1 MNHEY and CDR2 SVGEGT. Trimming stripped 0 bases from V and 11 bases from J, with 8 bases between. In nucleotides, the CDR3 is TGTGCCAGCAGTTACTCCCCCCCGAAGCAGTTCTTC. It translates to CASSYSPPKQFF.

J is TRBJ2-5 and V is TRBV5-1, with TRBD1 identical over 7 bases. The V gene's germline CDR1 is SGHRS and CDR2 YFSETQ. The CDR3 contains 15 residues. The V segment lost 4 bases and the J segment 1 base; nucleotides outside the gene matches: 7. CDR3 in DNA: TGCGCCAGCAGCCCGGGACAGAGCTCCCAAGAGACCCAGTACTTC. Translating gives CASSPGQSSQETQYF.

This clonotype occurred a few times. The V gene is TRBV10-1, the J gene TRBJ2-1, with TRBD2 matching over 11 bases. Germline assignment: CDR1 WNHNN and CDR2 SYGVQD (reference sequence). CDR3 size: 14 residues. The trim removed 8 bases at V and 7 bases at J, leaving 7 bases unmatched. CDR3 nucleotides: TGCGCCAGCGCCTTAGCGGGAGGGGGGAATGAGCAGTTCTTC. Its protein is CASALAGGGNEQFF.

This clonotype was picked up a small number of times. This chain connects TRBV3-1 to TRBJ2-1; D gene uncertain. V lost 3 bases, J lost 4 bases, and 7 bases lay in between. In germline, CDR1 is LGHDT, CDR2 YNNKEL (reference sequence). The CDR3 length is 13 residues. The CDR3 sequence is CASSQAGYNEQFF. The DNA of the CDR3 is TGTGCCAGCAGCCAGGCAGGATACAATGAGCAGTTCTTC.

This clonotype was seen a single time. The junction departs from germline at one end; a sequencing error may be responsible. V gene TRBV7-9 combines with J gene TRBJ2-3, with D possibly being TRBD1 (5 bases). The CDR3 spans 14 residues. Germline loops: CDR1 SEHNR, CDR2 FQNEAQ (reference sequence). CDR3 sequence reads: CAGSPGLSTDTQYF. CDR3 nucleotides: TGTGCCGGCAGTCCAGGGTTAAGCACAGATACGCAGTATTTT.

This clonotype was observed a few times. The chain couples TRBV11-3 to TRBJ2-4, with D possibly being TRBD1 (6 bases). Germline CDR1 and CDR2: SGHNT and YENEEA. CDR3 length: 15 residues. The ends were cut back, 8 bases at V and 6 bases at J, with 20 bases in the middle. The DNA for the CDR3 is TGTGCCAGCCGCCAGACCGAGGGGGTGGTAAACATTCAGTACTTC. This encodes CASRQTEGVVNIQYF.

This chain links TRBV7-9 with TRBJ2-5; D gene uncertain. V lost 0 bases, J lost 7 bases, and 15 bases lay in between. CDR3 length: 15 amino acids. Germline CDR1 and CDR2: SEHNR and FQNEAQ (reference sequence). In DNA form, the CDR3 reads TGTGCCAGCAGCTTAGCGCTTCCCTCGGTAGGGACCCAGTACTTC. Translated: CASSLALPSVGTQYF.

In its sample, this clonotype was seen a few times. This rearrangement joins TRBV7-9 to TRBJ2-3, with D possibly being TRBD1 (5 bases). V was shortened by 5 bases and J by 3 bases, with 24 bases between the two germline ends. CDR3 length equals 18 residues. Per germline, CDR1 SEHNR and CDR2 FQNEAQ (reference sequence). CDR3 region: CASSLHASGPVFTDTQYF. In nucleotides, the CDR3 is TGTGCCAGCAGCCTCCACGCTTCAGGGCCAGTTTTTACAGATACGCAGTATTTT.

This rearrangement joins TRBV7-9 to TRBJ1-2; 10 positions agree with TRBD1. V shed 4 bases and J 4 bases; nucleotides not matched to a gene: 9. Germline V gene lookup returns CDR1 SEHNR and CDR2 FQNEAQ (reference sequence). The CDR3 has 16 amino acids. The CDR3, as DNA: TGTGCCAGCAGCTCAACTCGGACAGGGGGTGGCTATGGCTACACCTTC. It yields the protein CASSSTRTGGGYGYTF.

The CDR3 here is CSVAKIQGNYGYTF. The CDR3 coding sequence is TGCAGCGTAGCCAAGATACAGGGGAACTATGGCTACACCTTC. This sequence joins TRBV29-1 and TRBJ1-2; 7 bases align to TRBD1. Unmatched junction bases numbered 9, after V lost 6 bases and J lost 2 bases. CDR1 is SQVTM and CDR2 is ANQGSEA in the germline V gene. The CDR3 consists of 14 residues.

This sequence joins TRBV7-3 and TRBJ2-4; D possibly uses TRBD1 or TRBD2 (5 bases each). The CDR3 runs 14 residues. Germline lookup yields CDR1 SGHTA and CDR2 FQGTGA. V shed 4 bases and J shed 7 bases, with 14 bases lying between them. As DNA, the CDR3 is TGTGCCAGCAGCTCGGGACGGCGCCCGAACATTCAGTACTTC. This sequence encodes CASSSGRRPNIQYF.

The rearrangement joins TRBV6-5 to TRBJ2-1; 7 nucleotides align to TRBD1. Germline-derived CDR1 and CDR2 are MNHEY and SVGAGI. The CDR3 extends over 14 amino acids. After removal of 3 bases from V and 8 bases from J, the junction contained 7 bases not matched to a gene. The CDR3 DNA follows: TGTGCCAGCAGTTATGGGACAGAGGTAGATGAGCAGTTCTTC. This codes for CASSYGTEVDEQFF.

This rearrangement joins TRBV12-5 to TRBJ1-2, with D maybe TRBD1 (5 bases). V was pared by 0 bases and J by 0 bases, with 14 bases between. The CDR3 is 17 amino acids. The germline CDR1 and CDR2 sequences are LGHNT and FRNRAP. DNA of the CDR3: TGTGCTAGTGGTTTGGTACTCCCCGCGACAGCTAACTATGGCTACACCTTC. It encodes CASGLVLPATANYGYTF.

This chain uses TRBV7-6 with TRBJ2-7; tentatively, D is TRBD1 (5 bases). Germline CDR1 is SGHVS and CDR2 is FNYEAQ. V was clipped by 1 base and J by 2 bases, with 15 bases between them. CDR3 length: 16 amino acids. CDR3 sequence reads: CASSLELAGQTYEQYF. The CDR3 DNA follows: TGTGCCAGCAGCTTAGAACTGGCAGGGCAAACCTACGAGCAGTACTTC.

CDR3 in amino acids: CAISTPAGLAGLGTQYF. DNA for the CDR3: TGTGCCATCAGCACTCCAGCGGGACTAGCGGGGCTGGGTACGCAGTATTTT. The J gene is TRBJ2-3, the V gene TRBV10-3; 13 bases agree with TRBD2. Germline CDR1 and CDR2: ENHRY and SYGVKD. This CDR3 has 17 amino acids. V lost 6 bases and J lost 8; bases outside the gene matches: 14.

This clonotype occurred a few times. V and J are TRBV5-1 and TRBJ1-2, with TRBD1 matching 8 bases. V shed 3 bases and J 3 bases; nucleotides not matched to a gene: 10. CDR3 size: 16 residues. Germline values: CDR1 SGHRS, CDR2 YFSETQ. This CDR3 reads CASSSKGQGRYYGYTF. CDR3 sequence (DNA): TGCGCCAGCAGCTCGAAAGGACAGGGCCGATACTATGGCTACACCTTC.

The chain carries TRBV29-1 and TRBJ1-2; TRBD1 might be the D (6 bases). Trimming took 4 bases from V and 8 from J, leaving 11 bases between them. Looked up from germline, CDR1 is SQVTM and CDR2 is ANQGSEA. The CDR3 extends over 11 amino acids. CDR3 sequence (DNA): TGCAGCGTTGTACAGGGAACCGGCTACACCTTC. It is translated as CSVVQGTGYTF.

This chain uses TRBV20-1 with TRBJ2-1, with 9 bases that match TRBD2. The V and J ends lost 7 bases and 0 bases, in that order; junction bases with no gene match: 7. CDR3 length: 15 amino acids. Germline assignment: CDR1 DFQATT and CDR2 SNEGSKA (reference sequence). CDR3 sequence: CSVSGTSSSYNEQFF. In DNA form, the CDR3 reads TGCAGTGTTAGTGGGACTAGCAGCTCCTACAATGAGCAGTTCTTC.

This clonotype was seen ten or more times. A read error may account for a junction end that differs from germline. This sequence joins TRBV7-9 and TRBJ2-3; a possible D gene is TRBD2 (6 bases). The CDR3 loop spans 14 amino acids. Per the germline V gene, CDR1 is SEHNR and CDR2 is FQNEAQ (reference sequence). CDR3 sequence: CASSPGTGTDTQYF. The CDR3 region has the DNA TGCGCCAGCAGCCCCGGGACTGGCACAGATACGCAGTATTTT.

The chain couples TRBV6-5 to TRBJ2-3, with 9 positions matching TRBD2. V was clipped by 2 bases and J by 3 bases; unmatched bases: 6. Germline CDR1 is MNHEY and CDR2 is SVGAGI. The CDR3 has 16 residues. The chain's CDR3 is CASSYRGTSGTDTQYF. CDR3 bases: TGTGCCAGCAGTTACCGCGGCACTAGCGGGACAGATACGCAGTATTTT.

This clonotype showed up just a few times. The genes are TRBV12-3 or TRBV12-4 and TRBJ2-3; D is ambiguous. Trimming left V 0 bases short and J 3 bases short, with 7 bases between. The CDR3 spans 14 residues. CDR3 nucleotides: TGTGCCAGCAGTTTAGCCCTCGCTACAGATACGCAGTATTTT. This gives the protein CASSLALATDTQYF.

Written as DNA, the CDR3 is TGTGCCAGCAGCCGGGACTTGACAGATACGCAGTATTTT. Translation gives CASSRDLTDTQYF. This rearrangement joins TRBV3-1 to TRBJ2-3; TRBD2 might be the D (6 bases). Germline-derived CDR1 and CDR2 are LGHDT and YNNKEL (reference sequence). V was trimmed by 4 bases and J by 3 bases, leaving 8 bases between them. This CDR3 has 13 residues.

This clonotype appeared a few times. The rearrangement links TRBV5-1 to TRBJ2-7; TRBD2 matches at 8 bases. V lost 0 bases, J lost 5 bases, and 7 bases stayed unmatched. This CDR3 region has 15 residues. Germline V gives CDR1 SGHRS, CDR2 YFSETQ. CDR3 in DNA: TGCGCCAGCAGCTTGGGCCCGGGAGGGCCCAACGAGCAGTACTTC. It codes for CASSLGPGGPNEQYF.

The chain uses TRBV27 and TRBJ2-3; 8 bases match TRBD2. CDR1 is MNHEY and CDR2 is SMNVEV in the germline V gene (reference sequence). The CDR3 loop spans 14 amino acids. J was trimmed by 2 bases and V by 5 bases; bases with no gene match: 3. The CDR3 sequence: CASSISGDTDTQYF. As DNA, the CDR3 is TGTGCCAGCAGTATTAGCGGGGACACAGATACGCAGTATTTT.

The gene calls are TRBV9 and TRBJ2-7; 8 positions match TRBD1. Germline CDR1 SGDLS, CDR2 YYNGEE. The CDR3 spans 15 residues. V trimming: 0 bases; J trimming: 2 bases; junction bases outside the gene matches: 4. The CDR3 DNA follows: TGTGCCAGCAGCGTAGGGACAGGGATAACCTACGAGCAGTACTTC. Protein product: CASSVGTGITYEQYF.

This clonotype was seen more than once but under ten times. This chain's CDR3 is CASSLVWRGETQYF. CDR3 nucleotides: TGTGCCAGCAGTTTAGTTTGGAGGGGAGAGACCCAGTACTTC. The rearrangement links TRBV28 to TRBJ2-5; maybe TRBD2 (6 bases). The V gene lost 2 bases and the J gene lost 4 bases, with 11 bases spanning the gap. Germline V gene data show CDR1 as MDHEN and CDR2 as SYDVKM. The CDR3 covers 14 residues.

This sequence joins TRBV6-1 and TRBJ1-1, with D possibly being TRBD1 (5 bases). Looked up from germline, CDR1 is MNHNS and CDR2 is SASEGT. Trimming shortened V by 10 bases and J by 0 bases, and 15 bases separated the two germline ends. The CDR3 contains 14 residues. As DNA, the CDR3 is TGTGCCATATATGGGACTGAATTGAACACTGAAGCTTTCTTT. This codes for CAIYGTELNTEAFF.